This T cell receptor beta chain was identified during a study of T cells in Graves' hyperthyroidism and ophthalmopathy (dated by TCRdb to the late 2010s). With regard to the full study: Peripheral blood samples were taken at initial diagnosis, before any treatment was given. To identify distinguishing TCR V-J signatures, a discovery cohort of around 100 patients was used, comprising 40 to 45 with Graves' ophthalmopathy and approximately 58 with stable Graves' hyperthyroidism. The paper reports TCR Vbeta CDR3 sequencing of some 140 peripheral blood samples: around 41 ophthalmopathy, about 75 hyperthyroidism and around 17 progressor patients. Prospective prediction of ophthalmopathy was tested in an independent validation cohort consisting of some 19 hyperthyroidism patients and approximately 16 patients who later progressed to ophthalmopathy. The roughly 100 discovery patients were randomly split 7:3 into training and test sets. Following sampling, methimazole starting at 30 mg daily was given to hyperthyroidism patients, and high-dose intravenous methylprednisolone was given to ophthalmopathy patients. The study also compared thyroid tissue and blood T-cell repertoires from several Graves' hyperthyroidism patients. Overall study outcomes, separate from this receptor: No statistical method was used to fix the sample size in advance, and group allocation was not hidden from the investigators. In validation, the model predicted progression to ophthalmopathy with 55% to 71% sensitivity and approximately 74% specificity, a median of about 6 months before onset. A model built on a 13 V-J signature distinguished ophthalmopathy from stable hyperthyroidism, reaching 87.88% sensitivity and 81% to 83% specificity in cross-validation and 80%/75% in testing. Most expanded thyroid clonotypes (frequency above 0.001) were also detected in blood, a finding suggesting that blood repertoires may reflect thyroid immune responses.

In the ophthalmopathy patients, disease was moderately to severely active, with a Clinical Activity Score of 3 or more, a NOSPECS grade of 4 or more, and a duration of less than 3 months. Any patient with an uncontrolled infection, another autoimmune disease, pregnancy or lactation was excluded. Diagnoses were based on clinical symptoms, serum thyroxine and TRAb, thyroid ultrasound and orbital computed tomography. Ficoll-Paque density gradient centrifugation was used to isolate PBMCs from around 10 ml of fresh peripheral blood. Total RNA was extracted with Trizol reagent, and quality was checked on an Agilent 2100 Bioanalyzer. This clonotype was picked up many times. What this receptor recognizes is not known. One base away there is no much larger clone; base qualities are not given. There are 15 amino acids in the CDR3, from cysteine to phenylalanine inclusive. Only CDR3 DNA remains: 45 bases, in frame from the first base. V drops 0 bases and J drops 6 bases, leaving 12 bases in between. The germline V gene supplies CDR1 SGHRS and CDR2 YFSETQ.

The TCR beta CDR3 regions were amplified from RNA transcripts. The first round of RT-PCR for the TCR CDR3 was performed with the HTBI primer set and the Qiagen OneStep RT-PCR kit. Libraries were constructed in a second round of multiplex PCR, after which size selection and purification were carried out. The libraries were sequenced on an Illumina HiSeq2000 using paired-end 100 bp reads. Per the authors' processing: SOAPnuke was used to process the raw data, removing reads that contained adapters or uncalled bases, had a mean Phred below 15, or lacked an exact match to the constant primer or identifier. COPE v1.2.5 was used to merge high-quality paired reads, and clonotypes were defined as unique nucleotide sequences. MiTCR v1.1 was used to align clonotypes to the IMGT TRBV, TRBD and TRBJ reference segments. The analysis was restricted to V-J combinations with a frequency above 0.0001, which together covered 98% to 99.2% of the repertoires. The TCS score was defined as the ratio of F50 (clonal expansion) to E x V (chaos), calculated using BLOSUM62-based TCRdist between CDR3 peptides within each V-J. Welch's t-statistics and random forest reduced 500 to 550 V-J features to roughly 13, which were used in a naive Bayes classifier (R e1071). TCRdb handled the public reads itself, with Q25 trimming in fastp and clone calling in MiXCR, and kept productive beta chains. Entries are consolidated by CDR3 protein sequence, retaining the most common genes and DNA. TCRdb, not the original authors, processed these V and J calls. The sample table records some 550,000 distinct CDR3 sequences; more than 15% of these occur just once. Around 3.3% of the sample is held by the ten biggest clonotypes.

The rearranged segments are TRBV5-1 and TRBJ1-4, and the D gene may be TRBD1, 6 bases matching. The source of this sequence is a woman in her forties with Graves' ophthalmopathy. The sequencing input was blood. Read as DNA, the sequence is TGCGCCAGCAGCTTGGGACAGGCCACCTATGAAAAACTGTTTTTT. It codes for CASSLGQATYEKLFF.